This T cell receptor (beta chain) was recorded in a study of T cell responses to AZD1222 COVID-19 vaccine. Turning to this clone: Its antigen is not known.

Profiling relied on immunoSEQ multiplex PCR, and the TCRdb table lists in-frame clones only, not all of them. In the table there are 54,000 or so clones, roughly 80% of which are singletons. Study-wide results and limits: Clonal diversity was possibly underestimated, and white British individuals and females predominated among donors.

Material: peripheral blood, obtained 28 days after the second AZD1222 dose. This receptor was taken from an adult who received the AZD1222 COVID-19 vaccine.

The CDR3 region is CASSLVAGGSSYNEQFF. DNA of the CDR3: TGTGCCAGCAGCTTAGTAGCGGGAGGGAGCTCCTACAATGAGCAGTTCTTC. The genes are TRBV7-2 and TRBJ2-1; the match to TRBD2 covers 11 bases. The length of the CDR3 is 17 residues. Germline V CDR1 and CDR2: SGHTA, FQGNSA. The trim removed 1 base at V and 0 bases at J, leaving 2 bases unmatched.